This TCR beta chain was found in a study of T-cell memory formation after mild COVID-19. Study-wide findings and caveats: CD4+ contracting clones lay mainly in CM and EM, CD8+ ones in EMRA. In second-wave clones peaking day 37, SARS-CoV-2 specificity remained unconfirmed.

Germline assignment: CDR1 SGHAT and CDR2 FQNNGV. The V gene lost 3 bases and the J gene lost 8 bases, with 22 bases spanning the gap. This CDR3 has 16 amino acids. This clonotype was seen ten or more times. Its antigen is unknown. TCRdb ran MiXCR on the 5' RACE reads and lists one entry per CDR3 protein. Of about half a million distinct CDR3 sequences in the sample, approximately 18% were seen once. What was sequenced was PBMCs or a T cell subset sorted from them (not recorded which). The TCR sequence derives from an adult woman who had mild COVID-19 (a few samples of this study predate the infection). Cell type and time point are not known. V usage is TRBV11-2 and J usage is TRBJ2-5; D might be TRBD1 or TRBD2, each matching 7 bases. In DNA, the CDR3 is TGTGCCAGCAGCTTGGCAGGGGGGGCGAAAGGTCGAACCCAGTACTTC. Its translation is CASSLAGGAKGRTQYF. The full variable domain, rest sourced from reference TRBV11-2 and TRBJ2-5, is EAGVAQSPRYKIIEKRQSVAFWCNPISGHATLYWYQQILGQGPKLLIQFQNNGVVDDSQLPKDRFSAERLKGVDSTLKIQPAKLEDSAVYLCASSLAGGAKGRTQYFGPGTRLLVL.